The sequence of this T cell receptor (beta chain) was determined in a study of control samples from healthy donors and cancer patients. The protocol was immunoSEQ multiplex PCR, while the TCRdb copy is restricted to in-frame clones and leaves out a portion. The table lists over 100,000 clones, about 90% of them singletons. The CDR3 loop spans 13 amino acids. The germline V gene encodes CDR1 LGHDT and CDR2 YNNKEL (reference sequence). V lost 1 base to trimming and J lost 4 bases, with 7 bases between them. This clonotype was obtained from a woman in her 50s in good health. The V call is TRBV3-1 (or the pseudogene TRBV3-2), the J call TRBJ2-5; D unclear. Source material: blood. The CDR3 bases are TGTGCCAGCAGCCAAGGGACGTTAGAGACCCAGTACTTC. Translated, it gives CASSQGTLETQYF.